Below are 21 T cell receptor beta chains sequenced from a single sample in a study of cytomegalovirus exposure and HLA in healthy donors. It was with 60 Vbeta and 13 Jbeta primers that the PCR ran. The assay was immunoSEQ multiplex PCR, and TCRdb's table has in-frame clones only and misses some. The sample shows more than 110,000 clones, roughly 79% of them seen only once. The sample comprised PBMCs. These TCRs come from a young man in good health and CMV-seropositive.

The V and J genes are TRBV7-2 and TRBJ1-6, with unresolved D. Per the germline V gene, CDR1 is SGHTA and CDR2 is FQGNSA. V was clipped by 2 bases and J by 9 bases, with 5 bases between them. The CDR3 totals 12 residues. For the CDR3, the DNA is TGTGCCAGCAGCTTAAACGGTTCACCCCTCCACTTT. Translated, it gives CASSLNGSPLHF. Full variable domain (missing parts from reference TRBV7-2 and TRBJ1-6): GAGVSQSPSNKVTEKGKDVELRCDPISGHTALYWYRQSLGQGLEFLIYFQGNSAPDKSGLPSDRFSAERTGGSVSTLTIQRTQQEDSAVYLCASSLNGSPLHFGNGTRLTVT.

The chain employs TRBV28 and TRBJ2-1, with a possible D match to TRBD1 (6 bases). Germline-derived CDR1 and CDR2 are MDHEN and SYDVKM. The CDR3 loop spans 14 amino acids. V dropped 5 bases and J dropped 4 bases, with 12 bases sitting between them. CDR3 sequence: CASSIRDTYNEQFF. CDR3 DNA: TGTGCCAGCAGTATCCGGGACACTTACAATGAGCAGTTCTTC.

The chain employs TRBV19 and TRBJ1-2, with D maybe TRBD1 (5 bases). The CDR3 is made up of 13 amino acids. From germline, CDR1 is LNHDA and CDR2 SQIVND (reference sequence). The V and J ends lost 4 bases and 7 bases respectively, with 13 bases between them. The CDR3 loop is CASSNGGELGYTF. For the CDR3, the DNA is TGTGCCAGTAGTAACGGGGGAGAGCTTGGCTACACCTTC.

The V call is TRBV19, the J call TRBJ1-4, with 7 bases matching TRBD1. Germline V lookup: CDR1 LNHDA, CDR2 SQIVND (reference sequence). V shed 5 bases and J 7 bases; nucleotides not matched to a gene: 10. The CDR3 extends over 15 amino acids. The CDR3 reads CASSLGQSFSEKLFF. The CDR3 DNA reads as TGTGCCAGTAGTCTGGGACAGTCCTTTAGTGAAAAACTGTTTTTT.

This clone appeared once. The same CDR3 also results from other DNA sequences found in this sample. The chain uses TRBV28 and TRBJ1-2; a weak D match, TRBD1 (5 bases). This CDR3 comprises 12 residues. Germline V gene sequence: CDR1 MDHEN, CDR2 SYDVKM. The V and J ends lost 3 bases and 4 bases respectively, with 6 bases between them. CDR3 coding DNA: TGTGCCAGCAGTTTGGGGGGCTATGGCTACACCTTC. The encoded protein is CASSLGGYGYTF.

The chain has TRBV7-2 and TRBJ1-3; no clear D. From germline, CDR1 is SGHTA and CDR2 FQGNSA. The CDR3 has 13 amino acids. V was trimmed by 4 bases and J by 3 bases, leaving 7 bases between them. The CDR3 is CASSSEGGNTIYF. CDR3 sequence (DNA): TGTGCCAGCAGCTCCGAGGGTGGAAACACCATATATTTT.

This sequence joins TRBV2 and TRBJ2-5; 10 positions match TRBD2. CDR3 length: 15 amino acids. The V and J ends lost 4 bases and 7 bases, in that order; junction bases with no gene match: 9. The germline gives CDR1 SNHLY, CDR2 FYNNEI. CDR3 nucleotides: TGTGCCAGCAGTGGGAGCGGGAGGGCTAAAGGGACCCAGTACTTC. It specifies CASSGSGRAKGTQYF.

The chain uses TRBV28 and TRBJ2-3, with 13 bases aligning to TRBD2. J was trimmed by 3 bases and V by 4 bases; bases with no gene match: 1. In germline, CDR1 is MDHEN, CDR2 SYDVKM. There are 15 residues in the CDR3. CDR3 protein: CASSSGLAGTDTQYF. CDR3 in DNA: TGTGCCAGCAGTTCGGGACTAGCGGGGACAGATACGCAGTATTTT.

The chain couples TRBV5-4 to TRBJ2-7, with 7 bases that match TRBD2. V was clipped by 3 bases and J by 7 bases; unmatched bases: 16. Per the germline V gene, CDR1 is SGHNT and CDR2 is YYREEE (reference sequence). This CDR3 spans 16 amino acids. The CDR3 protein is CASSWGTKRVGEEQYF. In nucleotides, the CDR3 is TGTGCCAGCAGCTGGGGGACTAAGCGGGTGGGTGAGGAGCAGTACTTC.

The J gene is TRBJ2-3, the V gene TRBV5-1; 9 bases agree with TRBD1. CDR1 is SGHRS, CDR2 YFSETQ, per germline. This CDR3 has 14 amino acids. V dropped 2 bases and J dropped 3; count of bases not matched to a gene: 1. Here the CDR3 reads CASSFGTGTDTQYF. Here the CDR3 DNA reads TGCGCCAGCAGCTTTGGGACAGGGACAGATACGCAGTATTTT.

V gene TRBV5-1 combines with J gene TRBJ1-1; no clear D. Germline assignment: CDR1 SGHRS and CDR2 YFSETQ. There are 17 residues in the CDR3. Trimming took 6 bases from V and 1 from J, leaving 22 bases between them. The CDR3 DNA sequence: TGCGCCAGCAATCTCTTTCCCCCCGGGGTTAGGAACACTGAAGCTTTCTTT. It encodes CASNLFPPGVRNTEAFF. The whole variable domain, remainder taken from reference TRBV5-1 and TRBJ1-1, is KAGVTQTPRYLIKTRGQQVTLSCSPISGHRSVSWYQQTPGQGLQFLFEYFSETQRNKGNFPGRFSGRQFSNSRSEMNVSTLELGDSALYLCASNLFPPGVRNTEAFFGQGTRLTVV.

This clone appeared a single time. The chain couples TRBV9 to TRBJ2-7; TRBD2 is a possible D gene (5 bases). The CDR3 length is 17 residues. CDR1 and CDR2 (germline): SGDLS, YYNGEE. The V gene lost 3 bases and the J gene lost 5 bases, with 24 bases spanning the gap. In nucleotides, the CDR3 is TGTGCCAGCAGCGCCGAGGTGGTTGAGGACTCTGGGGACGAGCAGTACTTC. It specifies CASSAEVVEDSGDEQYF.

The chain links TRBV5-1 to TRBJ2-1, with 7 bases identical to TRBD2. The germline V gene encodes CDR1 SGHRS and CDR2 YFSETQ. Germline trimming cut 1 base from V and 7 bases from J; bases unmatched to any gene: 11. The CDR3 loop spans 16 amino acids. CDR3 in DNA: TGCGCCAGCAGCTTGATAGGACTAGGCCTACGTAATGAGCAGTTCTTC. Its protein is CASSLIGLGLRNEQFF.

This clone has a single count. This sequence joins TRBV28 and TRBJ1-6; the D is unclear. CDR1 is MDHEN, CDR2 SYDVKM, per germline. The CDR3 spans 12 residues. Trimming took 6 bases from V and 8 from J, leaving 8 bases between them. CDR3: CASRATYSPLHF. The DNA of the CDR3 is TGTGCCAGCAGAGCGACCTATTCACCCCTCCACTTT.

The gene calls are TRBV2 and TRBJ2-5; D may be TRBD2 (6 bases). Trimming cost V 7 bases and J 4 bases, with 19 bases left between them. CDR1 SNHLY and CDR2 FYNNEI come from the germline V gene. This CDR3 is 15 amino acids long. The CDR3 sequence: CASKGGGGPIETQYF. In DNA form, the CDR3 reads TGTGCCAGCAAAGGCGGCGGAGGGCCCATAGAGACCCAGTACTTC.

The sample holds a few counts of this clone. In the same sample, other DNA sequences code for this CDR3. This chain joins TRBV18 and TRBJ2-3, with unresolved D. V shed 3 bases and J shed 0 bases, with 4 bases lying between them. The CDR3 has 13 amino acids. CDR1 is KGHSH, CDR2 LQKENI, per germline. The CDR3 DNA reads TGTGCCAGCTCACCCCCTAGCACAGATACGCAGTATTTT. Its protein product is CASSPPSTDTQYF.

In this sample, this clone turned up a few times. The V and J genes are TRBV5-6 and TRBJ1-2, with D perhaps TRBD1 (5 bases). Germline-derived CDR1 and CDR2 are SGHDT and YYEEEE. CDR3 length: 15 amino acids. V was trimmed by 3 bases and J by 4 bases, leaving 16 bases between them. CDR3 sequence: CASSSSGGGTYGYTF. The CDR3 DNA is TGTGCCAGCAGCTCCTCCGGTGGAGGGACCTATGGCTACACCTTC. The full variable domain, completed using reference TRBV5-6 and TRBJ1-2, is DAGVTQSPTHLIKTRGQQVTLRCSPKSGHDTVSWYQQALGQGPQFIFQYYEEEERQRGNFPDRFSGHQFPNYSSELNVNALLLGDSALYLCASSSSGGGTYGYTFGSGTRLTVV.

The chain uses TRBV7-9 and TRBJ2-6; the match to TRBD1 covers 7 bases. CDR3 length: 18 residues. Germline CDR1 and CDR2: SEHNR and FQNEAQ (reference sequence). V dropped 4 bases and J dropped 2; count of bases not matched to a gene: 11. The CDR3 DNA reads as TGTGCCAGCAGCTCCACTTCCGTGACAGGGACTGGGGCCAACGTCCTGACTTTC. Protein sequence: CASSSTSVTGTGANVLTF.

This rearrangement joins TRBV9 to TRBJ1-4; TRBD1 agrees at 8 bases. Looked up from germline, CDR1 is SGDLS and CDR2 is YYNGEE. V shed 3 bases, J shed 8 bases, and the junction held 9 bases outside the gene matches. The CDR3 is 15 amino acids. CDR3 residues: CASSGTGTRAEKLFF. Written as DNA, the CDR3 is TGTGCCAGCAGCGGGACAGGGACCAGGGCGGAAAAACTGTTTTTT.

This clone was recorded once. The DNA for the CDR3 is TGTGCCAGCAGCTTGAGGACAGGCGGGGGGACTGAAGCTTTCTTT. Protein sequence: CASSLRTGGGTEAFF. This sequence joins TRBV5-4 and TRBJ1-1; 7 bases map to TRBD1. The trim removed 1 base at V and 5 bases at J, leaving 8 bases unmatched. The CDR3 sequence is 15 residues long. Germline V gene data show CDR1 as SGHNT and CDR2 as YYREEE (reference sequence).

The V call is TRBV18, the J call TRBJ2-1, with a weak D call TRBD2 (6 bases). This CDR3 has 12 amino acids. In germline, CDR1 is KGHSH, CDR2 LQKENI. Trimming pared 4 bases from V and 11 bases from J, leaving 12 bases between. The CDR3 DNA sequence: TGTGCCAGCTCACTTGCTAGCGAGAAGCAGTTCTTC. Its protein product is CASSLASEKQFF.